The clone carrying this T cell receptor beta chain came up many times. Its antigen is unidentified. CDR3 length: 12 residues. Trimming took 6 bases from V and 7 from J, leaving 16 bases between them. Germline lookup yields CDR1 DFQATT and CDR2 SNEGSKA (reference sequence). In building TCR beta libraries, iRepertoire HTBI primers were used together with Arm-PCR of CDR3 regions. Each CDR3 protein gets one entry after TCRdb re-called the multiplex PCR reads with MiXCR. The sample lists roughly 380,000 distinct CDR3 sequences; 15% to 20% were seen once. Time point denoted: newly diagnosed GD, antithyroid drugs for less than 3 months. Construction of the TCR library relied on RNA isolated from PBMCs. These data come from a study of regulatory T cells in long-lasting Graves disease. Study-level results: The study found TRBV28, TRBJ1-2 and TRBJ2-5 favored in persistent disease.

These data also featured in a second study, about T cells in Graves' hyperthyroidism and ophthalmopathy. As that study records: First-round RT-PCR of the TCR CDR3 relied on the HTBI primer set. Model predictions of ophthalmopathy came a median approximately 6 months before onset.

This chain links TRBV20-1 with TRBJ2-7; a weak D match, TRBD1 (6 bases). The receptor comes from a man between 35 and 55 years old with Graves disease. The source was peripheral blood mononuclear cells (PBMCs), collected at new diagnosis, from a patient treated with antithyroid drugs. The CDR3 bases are TGCAGTGCGGGCAGGGGCCAGTGGGAGCAGTACTTC. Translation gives CSAGRGQWEQYF.